The clone carrying this TCR beta chain is medium-sized (0.01 to 0.1%) in the sample. No antigen is known for it. The data were taken from a study of early T cells in non-severe SARS-CoV-2 infection. Whole-study context: Unsorted whole-blood RNA was sequenced in bulk, leaving chains unpaired.

Attached unique molecular identifiers marked individual cDNA molecules. Using its own MiXCR run on the 5' RACE reads, TCRdb lists one record per CDR3 protein. The sample contains under 85,000 distinct CDR3 sequences, 9% to 14% of which appear only once. The CDR3 consists of 14 residues. V lost 6 bases to trimming and J lost 5 bases; unmatched junction nucleotides: 8. Study results and caveats: Clonotype matching in VDJdb favored anti-spike CD8 responses and did not capture private and CD4 specificities.

This clonotype was sampled from an adult who was a healthcare worker with PCR-confirmed SARS-CoV-2 infection or an uninfected control (not recorded which). The chain carries TRBV12-3 or TRBV12-4 and TRBJ2-7; 9 nucleotides line up with TRBD1. The sample was whole blood. The CDR3, as DNA: TGTGCCAGCAGACGAACCGGGACAGGGAACGAGCAGTACTTC. It specifies CASRRTGTGNEQYF.